A selection of T cell receptor beta chains follows, all from one sample in a study of cytomegalovirus exposure and HLA in healthy donors. Produced via immunoSEQ multiplex PCR; TCRdb's table is partial and in-frame only. The sample shows about 150,000 clones, 9.4% of them seen only once. Sequenced sample: PBMCs. Receptors originate from a male donor in good health and CMV-seronegative. The CDR3 runs from the conserved cysteine through the conserved F or W. The D gene is left open where the match is weak. Some rows mark clone size as missing; the rest say once, few, many or name a class of expanded clone.

abundance,v_gene,d_gene,j_gene,CDR3aa,CDR3nt
.,TRBV4-2,TRBD2,TRBJ2-1,CASSPLTSGSGDEQFF,TGTGCCAGCAGCCCCCTGACTAGCGGGAGTGGGGATGAGCAGTTCTTC
.,TRBV6-6,TRBD1,TRBJ2-7,CASRGTGTYEQYF,TGTGCCAGCAGAGGGACAGGGACCTACGAGCAGTACTTC
.,TRBV6-6,.,TRBJ2-3,CASSVQYSSTDTQYF,TGTGCCAGCAGTGTACAGTACTCTAGCACAGATACGCAGTATTTT
.,TRBV10-3,.,TRBJ1-5,CAISEIGGGNQPQHF,TGTGCCATCAGTGAAATCGGGGGTGGCAATCAGCCCCAGCATTTT
few,TRBV13,.,TRBJ2-1,CASSFVSGEQFF,TGTGCCAGCAGCTTTGTATCCGGGGAGCAGTTCTTC
.,TRBV2,.,TRBJ2-5,CASSREHQETQYF,TGTGCCAGCAGTAGGGAGCACCAAGAGACCCAGTACTTC
.,TRBV5-1,.,TRBJ2-7,CASSSPEGSYEQYF,TGCGCCAGCAGCTCCCCGGAGGGGTCCTACGAGCAGTACTTC
.,TRBV28,.,TRBJ2-7,CASSSLRGTYEQYF,TGTGCCAGCAGTTCTCTCAGGGGCACCTACGAGCAGTACTTC
.,TRBV4-3,TRBD1,TRBJ2-7,CASSQRDGTGGRRGSYEQYF,TGCGCCAGCAGCCAAAGGGATGGGACAGGGGGCCGTAGGGGCTCCTACGAGCAGTACTTC
few,TRBV4-1,TRBD2,TRBJ2-2,CASSRVRAGGPTGELFF,TGCGCCAGCAGCCGAGTGAGAGCGGGAGGGCCTACCGGGGAGCTGTTTTTT
few,TRBV2,.,TRBJ2-1,CASRKTTLLNEQFF,TGTGCCAGCAGGAAGACTACTTTACTCAATGAGCAGTTCTTC
.,TRBV5-4,.,TRBJ1-2,CASSPPAAGSSYTF,TGTGCCAGCAGCCCCCCCGCGGCAGGGTCGAGCTACACCTTC
.,TRBV28,TRBD2,TRBJ2-4,CASSPGTSGPLAKNIQYF,TGTGCCAGCAGCCCCGGGACTAGCGGGCCACTAGCCAAAAACATTCAGTACTTC
few,TRBV5-1,.,TRBJ1-3,CASSLGYTFSGNTIYF,TGCGCCAGCAGCTTGGGGTACACGTTCTCTGGAAACACCATATATTTT
few,TRBV28,TRBD1,TRBJ2-1,CAIPSRAGGTANEQFF,TGTGCCATCCCTTCCAGGGCAGGGGGCACTGCCAATGAGCAGTTCTTC
few,TRBV5-1,.,TRBJ2-7,CASSLRTDAYEQYF,TGCGCCAGCAGCCTAAGGACAGACGCCTACGAGCAGTACTTC
.,TRBV7-2,TRBD1,TRBJ1-1,CASSLVRRGKEAFF,TGTGCCAGCAGCTTAGTGCGCAGGGGGAAGGAAGCTTTCTTT